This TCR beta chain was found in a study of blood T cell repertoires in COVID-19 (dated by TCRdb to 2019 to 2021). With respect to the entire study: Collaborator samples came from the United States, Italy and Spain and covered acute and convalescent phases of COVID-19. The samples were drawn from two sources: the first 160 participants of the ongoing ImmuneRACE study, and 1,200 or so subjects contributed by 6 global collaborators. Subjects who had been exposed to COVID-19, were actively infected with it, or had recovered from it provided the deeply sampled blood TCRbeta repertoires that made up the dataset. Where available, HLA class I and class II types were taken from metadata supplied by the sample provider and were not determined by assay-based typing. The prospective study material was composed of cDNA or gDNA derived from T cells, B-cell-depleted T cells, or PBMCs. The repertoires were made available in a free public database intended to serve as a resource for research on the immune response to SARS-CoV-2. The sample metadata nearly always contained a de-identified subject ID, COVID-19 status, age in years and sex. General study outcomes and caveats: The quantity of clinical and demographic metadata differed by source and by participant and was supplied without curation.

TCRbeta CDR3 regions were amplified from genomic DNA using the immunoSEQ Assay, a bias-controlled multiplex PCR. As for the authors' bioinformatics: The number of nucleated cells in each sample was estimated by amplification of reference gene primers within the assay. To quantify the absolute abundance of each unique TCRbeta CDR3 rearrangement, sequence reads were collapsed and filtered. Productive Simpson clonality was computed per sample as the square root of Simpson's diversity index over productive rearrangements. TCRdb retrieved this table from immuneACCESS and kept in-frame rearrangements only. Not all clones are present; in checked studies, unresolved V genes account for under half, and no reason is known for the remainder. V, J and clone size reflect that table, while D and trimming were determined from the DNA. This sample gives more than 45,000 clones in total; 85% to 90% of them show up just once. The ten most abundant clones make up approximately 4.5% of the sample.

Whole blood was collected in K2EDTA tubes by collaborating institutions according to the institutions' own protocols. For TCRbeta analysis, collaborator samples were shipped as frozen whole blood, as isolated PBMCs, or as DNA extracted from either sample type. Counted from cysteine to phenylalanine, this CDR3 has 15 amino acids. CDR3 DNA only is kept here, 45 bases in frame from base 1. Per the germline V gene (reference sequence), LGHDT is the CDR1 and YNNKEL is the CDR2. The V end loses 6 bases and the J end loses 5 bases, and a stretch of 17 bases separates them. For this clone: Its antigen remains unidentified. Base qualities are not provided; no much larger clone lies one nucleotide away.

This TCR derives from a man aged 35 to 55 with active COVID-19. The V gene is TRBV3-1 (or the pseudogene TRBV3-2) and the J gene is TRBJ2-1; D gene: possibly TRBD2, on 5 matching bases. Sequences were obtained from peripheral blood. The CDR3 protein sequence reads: CASRLGYAGNNEQFF. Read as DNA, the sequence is TGTGCCAGCAGACTAGGGTATGCAGGAAACAATGAGCAGTTCTTC.